Following are 14 T cell receptor beta chains from one sample sequenced in a study of regulatory T cells in long-lasting Graves disease. Time point defined: newly diagnosed GD, antithyroid drugs for less than 3 months. From RNA extracted from PBMCs, the TCR library was made. TCR beta libraries were built with iRepertoire HTBI primers and Arm-PCR of CDR3 regions. One entry per CDR3 protein results from TCRdb running MiXCR on the multiplex PCR reads. The sample comprises some 410,000 distinct CDR3 sequences, approximately 16% of which are singletons, and approximately 12% rests with the top ten. These data also formed part of another study, on T cells in Graves' hyperthyroidism and ophthalmopathy.

The source material was peripheral blood mononuclear cells (PBMCs), sampled at new diagnosis, from a patient treated with antithyroid drugs. The source of these receptors is a woman aged 25 to 39 with Graves disease.

This clonotype was seen at least ten times. V gene TRBV28 combines with J gene TRBJ2-7; D uncertain. V dropped 6 bases and J dropped 0 bases, with 12 bases sitting between them. CDR1 and CDR2 (germline): MDHEN, SYDVKM. The CDR3 has 14 amino acids. In DNA form, the CDR3 reads TGTGCCAGCAGCCAACCGCTGCACTCCTACGAGCAGTACTTC. Protein product: CASSQPLHSYEQYF.

This chain connects TRBV9 to TRBJ2-2; D is possibly TRBD1 (6 bases). V lost 3 bases to trimming and J lost 5 bases, with 11 bases between them. This CDR3 is 14 amino acids long. CDR1 is SGDLS, CDR2 YYNGEE, per germline. This chain's CDR3 is CASSEDSWTGELFF. The DNA of the CDR3 is TGTGCCAGCAGCGAGGACAGCTGGACCGGGGAGCTGTTTTTT. Full variable domain (remainder filled in from reference TRBV9 and TRBJ2-2): DSGVTQTPKHLITATGQRVTLRCSPRSGDLSVYWYQQSLDQGLQFLIQYYNGEERAKGNILERFSAQQFPDLHSELNLSSLELGDSALYFCASSEDSWTGELFFGEGSRLTVL.

The chain recombines TRBV7-9 with TRBJ2-1, with unresolved D. V was trimmed by 2 bases and J by 8 bases, leaving 7 bases between them. This CDR3 has 12 residues. Germline V CDR1 and CDR2: SEHNR, FQNEAQ (reference sequence). The CDR3 nucleotides are TGTGCCAGCAGCTTACATTATGATGAGCAGTTCTTC. This encodes CASSLHYDEQFF.

The table lists this clonotype with many counts. The chain uses TRBV5-5 and TRBJ2-7, with D unclear. CDR3 length: 14 amino acids. CDR1 and CDR2 from the germline V gene are SGHKS and YYEKEE (reference sequence). V shed 4 bases and J shed 0 bases, with 11 bases lying between them. In DNA, the CDR3 is TGTGCCAGCAGCATTCAAGTGGACTCCTACGAGCAGTACTTC. Its translation is CASSIQVDSYEQYF.

This clonotype was seen ten or more times. This rearrangement joins TRBV7-9 to TRBJ2-2, with D perhaps matching TRBD2 (6 bases). The CDR3 length is 16 residues. Trimming removed 4 bases from V and 7 bases from J, with 19 bases in between. Germline V gene lookup returns CDR1 SEHNR and CDR2 FQNEAQ (reference sequence). Written as DNA, the CDR3 is TGTGCCAGCAGCTGGCCGGGGGTAGGGACTGACGGGGAGCTGTTTTTT. Protein product: CASSWPGVGTDGELFF.

This clonotype was detected many times. This chain connects TRBV13 to TRBJ2-1; 10 bases line up with TRBD2. The V gene end was trimmed by 4 bases and the J gene end by 9 bases; junction bases not matched to a gene: 12. Germline CDR1 PRHDT, CDR2 FYEKMQ (reference sequence). The CDR3 has 16 amino acids. The CDR3 reads CASSSNLAGVGPEQFF. The DNA for the CDR3 is TGTGCCAGCAGCTCGAATCTAGCGGGAGTTGGTCCTGAGCAGTTCTTC.

V is TRBV4-3 and J is TRBJ1-6, with 11 bases matching TRBD1. CDR3 length equals 16 residues. After removal of 2 bases from V and 13 bases from J, the junction contained 10 bases not matched to a gene. From germline, CDR1 is LGHNA and CDR2 YSLEER. The CDR3 reads CASSQTMPGQGGPLHF. In DNA, the CDR3 is TGCGCCAGCAGCCAAACAATGCCGGGACAGGGGGGGCCCCTCCACTTT.

V usage is TRBV5-1 and J usage is TRBJ1-4, with 7 bases fitting TRBD1. Germline CDR1 SGHRS, CDR2 YFSETQ. CDR3 size: 16 residues. The V gene end was trimmed by 2 bases and the J gene end by 4 bases; junction bases not matched to a gene: 8. In DNA, the CDR3 is TGCGCCAGCAGCTTACGCAGCCGGGACAGTAATGAAAAACTGTTTTTT. It yields the protein CASSLRSRDSNEKLFF.

This clonotype came up many times. Sequence at one end of the junction differs from germline and may be a read error. This chain connects TRBV5-1 to TRBJ2-1, with 14 bases aligning to TRBD2. Per the germline V gene, CDR1 is SGHRS and CDR2 is YFSETQ. The CDR3 extends over 16 amino acids. CDR3 sequence reads: CASSSVTSGRDDEQFF. As DNA, the CDR3 is TGTGCCAGCAGCTCAGTGACTAGCGGGAGGGATGATGAGCAGTTCTTC.

This clonotype appeared many times. V gene TRBV11-2 combines with J gene TRBJ2-1, with D unclear. V was pared by 9 bases and J by 2 bases, with 8 bases between. Germline V gene data show CDR1 as SGHAT and CDR2 as FQNNGV. The CDR3 is made up of 12 amino acids. The CDR3 loop reads CASRRTYNEQFF. CDR3 DNA: TGTGCCAGTCGAAGAACCTACAATGAGCAGTTCTTC.

This clonotype was counted many times. The chain is built from TRBV12-3 or TRBV12-4 and TRBJ1-1, with 8 bases fitting TRBD1. V lost 8 bases and J lost 6; bases outside the gene matches: 8. The CDR3 is made up of 13 amino acids. In DNA form, the CDR3 reads TGTGCCAGCCTCTGGACAGGGAGTGCTGAAGCTTTCTTT. Its translation is CASLWTGSAEAFF.

Many counts were recorded for this clonotype. The junction differs from germline at one of its ends, possibly a read error. V gene TRBV30 combines with J gene TRBJ1-1; 9 bases align to TRBD1. CDR3 size: 10 residues. The germline CDR1 and CDR2 sequences are GTSNPN and SVGIG (reference sequence). The CDR3 coding sequence is TGTGCCTACGGGACAGGGATGAAAACGTTT. Translated: CAYGTGMKTF.

This clonotype was detected ten times or more. The rearrangement links TRBV28 to TRBJ2-7, with D tentatively TRBD2 (6 bases). Germline CDR1 is MDHEN and CDR2 is SYDVKM. The CDR3 sequence is 14 residues long. V shed 2 bases and J shed 3 bases, with 11 bases lying between them. For the CDR3, the DNA is TGTGCCAGCAGTTTAGGAGGGGAACGCTACGAGCAGTACTTC. Its protein is CASSLGGERYEQYF.

The chain recombines TRBV20-1 with TRBJ2-7; TRBD2 aligns across 9 bases. The CDR3 consists of 18 residues. Unmatched junction bases numbered 20, after V lost 4 bases and J lost 4 bases. Germline V CDR1 and CDR2: DFQATT, SNEGSKA (reference sequence). DNA for the CDR3: TGCAGTGCTAAACCCTGGCTAGCGGGAAGGGTGGAGGGGTACGAGCAGTACTTC. It yields the protein CSAKPWLAGRVEGYEQYF.